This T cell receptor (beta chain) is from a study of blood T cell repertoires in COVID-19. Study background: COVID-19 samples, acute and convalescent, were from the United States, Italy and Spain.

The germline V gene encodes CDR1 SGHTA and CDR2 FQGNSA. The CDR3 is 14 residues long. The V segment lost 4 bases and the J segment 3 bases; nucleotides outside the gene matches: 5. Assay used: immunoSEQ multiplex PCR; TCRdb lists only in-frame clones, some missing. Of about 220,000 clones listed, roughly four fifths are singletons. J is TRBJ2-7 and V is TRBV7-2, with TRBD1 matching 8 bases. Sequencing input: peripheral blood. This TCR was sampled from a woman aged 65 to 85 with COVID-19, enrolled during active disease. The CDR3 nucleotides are TGTGCCAGCAGCTCCCGGGACAGGAGCTACGAGCAGTACTTC. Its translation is CASSSRDRSYEQYF. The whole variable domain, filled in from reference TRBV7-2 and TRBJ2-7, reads GAGVSQSPSNKVTEKGKDVELRCDPISGHTALYWYRQSLGQGLEFLIYFQGNSAPDKSGLPSDRFSAERTGGSVSTLTIQRTQQEDSAVYLCASSSRDRSYEQYFGPGTRLTVT.